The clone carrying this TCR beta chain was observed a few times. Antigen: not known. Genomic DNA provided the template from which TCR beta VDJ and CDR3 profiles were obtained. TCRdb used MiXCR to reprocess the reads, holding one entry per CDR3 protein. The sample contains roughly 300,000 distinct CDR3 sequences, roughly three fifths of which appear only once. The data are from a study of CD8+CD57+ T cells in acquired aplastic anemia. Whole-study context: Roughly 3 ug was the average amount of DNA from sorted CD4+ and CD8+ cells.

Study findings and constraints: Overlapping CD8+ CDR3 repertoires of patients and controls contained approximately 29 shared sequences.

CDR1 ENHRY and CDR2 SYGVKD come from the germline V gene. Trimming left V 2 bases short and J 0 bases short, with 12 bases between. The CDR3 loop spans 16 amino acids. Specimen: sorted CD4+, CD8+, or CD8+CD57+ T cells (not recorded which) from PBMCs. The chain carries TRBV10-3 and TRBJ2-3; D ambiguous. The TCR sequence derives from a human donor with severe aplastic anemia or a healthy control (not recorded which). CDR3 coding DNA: TGTGCCATCAGTGAGGTGGAATTCCGTAGCACAGATACGCAGTATTTT. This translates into CAISEVEFRSTDTQYF.